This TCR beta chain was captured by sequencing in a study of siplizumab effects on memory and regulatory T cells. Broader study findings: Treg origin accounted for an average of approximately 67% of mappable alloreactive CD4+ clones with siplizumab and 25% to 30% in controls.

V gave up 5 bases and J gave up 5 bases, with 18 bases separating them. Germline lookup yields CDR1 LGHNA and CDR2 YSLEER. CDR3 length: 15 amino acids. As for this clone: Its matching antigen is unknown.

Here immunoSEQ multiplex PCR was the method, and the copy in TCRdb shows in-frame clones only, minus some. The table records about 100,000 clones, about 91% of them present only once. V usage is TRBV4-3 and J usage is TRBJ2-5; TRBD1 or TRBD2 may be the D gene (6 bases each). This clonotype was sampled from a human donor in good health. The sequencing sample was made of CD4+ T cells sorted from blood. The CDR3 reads CASSSGPEGGETQYF. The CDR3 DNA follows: TGCGCCAGCAGCTCGGGGCCGGAGGGGGGTGAGACCCAGTACTTC.